Listed here is a single T cell receptor beta chain. This sample is part of a study of blood T cell repertoires in COVID-19. CDR1 is MDHEN and CDR2 is SYDVKM in the germline V gene. V lost 3 bases and J lost 3, with 3 bases in between. CDR3 size: 11 residues. Participants came from some 23 US areas, aged about 18 to 90 years. Participants reported their clinical history, and cohort assignment relied on those reports. How the authors handled the data: Scientists estimated how many nucleated cells there were by amplifying reference gene primers. TCRdb's table, derived via immunoSEQ multiplex PCR, lists solely in-frame clones and lacks some. V, J and clone size reflect that table, while D and trimming were determined from the DNA. The repertoire consists of 250,000 or so clones, with approximately 90% occurring once and the leading ten covering about 4%.

The sequencing sample was made of PBMCs or T cells enriched from blood (not recorded which). The receptor comes from a woman in her 30s with acute COVID-19. The chain joins TRBV28 to TRBJ2-7; no definite D call. CDR3 sequence (DNA): TGTGCCAGCAGTTTTAGCTACGAGCAGTACTTC. This sequence encodes CASSFSYEQYF.